These 8 T cell receptor beta chains came from one sample sequenced in a study of CD8+ T cells in alopecia areata. RNA was extracted and reverse transcribed into cDNA as the sequencing template. The data were produced by immunoSEQ multiplex PCR, yet TCRdb's version contains in-frame clones alone and is incomplete. The sample lists 90,000 to 120,000 clones, 58% occurring once. Input material: NKG2D-low CD8+ T cells sorted from blood. The receptors here all came from a human donor with alopecia areata.

The rearrangement links TRBV2 to TRBJ1-2, with D maybe TRBD1 (5 bases). The CDR3 consists of 14 residues. Germline V lookup: CDR1 SNHLY, CDR2 FYNNEI. CDR3 in amino acids: CANVGAAVNYGYTF. The CDR3 nucleotides are TGTGCTAACGTCGGGGCAGCCGTAAATTATGGCTACACCTTC.

The V and J genes are TRBV7-9 and TRBJ2-7; D not resolved. V was trimmed by 5 bases and J by 0 bases, leaving 2 bases between them. The length of the CDR3 is 11 residues. Per germline, CDR1 SEHNR and CDR2 FQNEAQ (reference sequence). CDR3 in DNA: TGTGCCAGCAGCCACTCCTACGAGCAGTACTTC. It specifies CASSHSYEQYF. Full variable domain (missing parts from reference TRBV7-9 and TRBJ2-7): DTGVSQNPRHKITKRGQNVTFRCDPISEHNRLYWYRQTLGQGPEFLTYFQNEAQLEKSRLLSDRFSAERPKGSFSTLEIQRTEQGDSAMYLCASSHSYEQYFGPGTRLTVT.

The rearrangement links TRBV7-9 to TRBJ2-1, with TRBD1 identical over 11 bases. Germline V gene data show CDR1 as SEHNR and CDR2 as FQNEAQ (reference sequence). J was trimmed by 7 bases and V by 5 bases; bases with no gene match: 4. The CDR3 runs to 14 residues. The CDR3, as DNA: TGTGCCAGCAGCATCGGACAGGGGGCGAATGAGCAGTTCTTC. This sequence encodes CASSIGQGANEQFF.

The chain carries TRBV6-5 and TRBJ2-7, with TRBD1 identical over 9 bases. The germline gives CDR1 MNHEY, CDR2 SVGAGI. There are 15 residues in the CDR3. V lost 6 bases, J lost 0 bases, and 6 bases stayed unmatched. The CDR3 protein is CASSRGTGSSYEQYF. The CDR3 DNA sequence: TGTGCCAGCAGCCGAGGGACAGGGAGCTCCTACGAGCAGTACTTC.

V usage is TRBV4-1 and J usage is TRBJ2-7; TRBD2 matches 10 bases. Germline CDR1 MGHRA, CDR2 YSYEKL. CDR3 length: 15 amino acids. With V trimmed by 8 bases and J by 4 bases, 11 bases remained unmatched. The DNA of the CDR3 is TGCGCCAGCGCTCCTCGGACTAGCGGAACTTACGAGCAGTACTTC. Amino acids: CASAPRTSGTYEQYF.

The J gene is TRBJ2-7, the V gene TRBV27; 8 bases map to TRBD2. V dropped 2 bases and J dropped 0; count of bases not matched to a gene: 3. There are 15 residues in the CDR3. Germline assignment: CDR1 MNHEY and CDR2 SMNVEV (reference sequence). CDR3 in amino acids: CASSLIAGSSYEQYF. CDR3 in DNA: TGTGCCAGCAGTTTAATAGCGGGAAGCTCCTACGAGCAGTACTTC.

The V call is TRBV10-3, the J call TRBJ2-1; D might be TRBD1 or TRBD2, each matching 6 bases. From germline, CDR1 is ENHRY and CDR2 SYGVKD. V was pared by 11 bases and J by 4 bases, with 18 bases between. The CDR3 contains 14 residues. This CDR3 is CAVNREDRYNEQFF. The CDR3 nucleotides read TGTGCCGTCAACAGGGAGGATAGGTACAATGAGCAGTTCTTC.

About this clone itself: The junction and the germline gene differ at one end; a read error may be behind it. The gene calls are TRBV29-1 and TRBJ2-1; TRBD1 aligns across 7 bases. This CDR3 spans 16 amino acids. Germline CDR1 is SQVTM and CDR2 is ANQGSEA. The CDR3 nucleotides are TGCAGCGTCGAAGCTCCCGGGACAGCTGAGAGGTGGGAGCAGTTCTTC. Its translation: CSVEAPGTAERWEQFF.